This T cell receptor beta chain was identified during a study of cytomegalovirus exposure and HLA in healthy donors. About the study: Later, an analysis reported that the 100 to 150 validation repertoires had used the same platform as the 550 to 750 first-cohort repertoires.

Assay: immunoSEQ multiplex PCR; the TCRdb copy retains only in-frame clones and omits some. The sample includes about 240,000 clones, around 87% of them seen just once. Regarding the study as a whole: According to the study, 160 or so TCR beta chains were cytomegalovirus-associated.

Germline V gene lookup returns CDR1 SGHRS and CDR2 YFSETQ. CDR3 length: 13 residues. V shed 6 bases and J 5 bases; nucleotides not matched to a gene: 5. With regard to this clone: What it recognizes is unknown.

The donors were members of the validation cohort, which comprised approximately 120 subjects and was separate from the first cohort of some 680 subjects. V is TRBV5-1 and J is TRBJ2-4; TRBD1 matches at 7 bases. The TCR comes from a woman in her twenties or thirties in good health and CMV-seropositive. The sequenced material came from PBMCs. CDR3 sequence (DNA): TGCGCCAGCAAATATACAGGGGAAAACATTCAGTACTTC. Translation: CASKYTGENIQYF.